This is a list of T cell receptor beta chains from one sample in a study of blood T cell repertoires in COVID-19. Clones were read by immunoSEQ multiplex PCR, and TCRdb kept only the in-frame ones, dropping some. The sample holds fewer than 75,000 clones, 85% to 90% seen once. The sequenced sample consisted of peripheral blood. Receptors originate from a man aged 50-59 years with active COVID-19. CDR3s include the opening cysteine and the closing phenylalanine or tryptophan. The D gene is left open where the match is weak. Some rows mark clone size as missing; the rest say once, few, many or name a class of expanded clone.

j_gene: TRBJ1-2; abundance: NA; v_gene: TRBV29-1; d_gene: TRBD1; CDR3nt: TGCAGCGCTCAGGGGGTCTATGGCTACACCTTC; CDR3aa: CSAQGVYGYTF
j_gene: TRBJ2-7; abundance: NA; v_gene: TRBV5-1; d_gene: NA; CDR3nt: TGCGCCAGCAGCTTGGCGACATCGGCGGCAGGGAACCACGAGCAGTACTTC; CDR3aa: CASSLATSAAGNHEQYF
j_gene: TRBJ1-1; abundance: NA; v_gene: TRBV15; d_gene: TRBD1; CDR3nt: TGTGCCACCAGCAGTGGGACAGGTCCGAACACTGAAGCTTTCTTT; CDR3aa: CATSSGTGPNTEAFF
j_gene: TRBJ1-3; abundance: NA; v_gene: TRBV3-1/TRBV3-2; d_gene: NA; CDR3nt: TGTGCCAGCAGCCCGACGGGTACCTCTGGAAACACCATATATTTT; CDR3aa: CASSPTGTSGNTIYF
j_gene: TRBJ1-3; abundance: NA; v_gene: TRBV4-3; d_gene: NA; CDR3nt: TGCGCCAGCAGCCAAGCGTACCGAGGGGGCTCTGGAAACACCATATATTTT; CDR3aa: CASSQAYRGGSGNTIYF
j_gene: TRBJ2-7; abundance: NA; v_gene: TRBV29-1; d_gene: TRBD1; CDR3nt: TGCAGCGTTGAAAGACCCAGGGGGCTTGCTTCCGAGCAGTACTTC; CDR3aa: CSVERPRGLASEQYF
j_gene: TRBJ1-2; abundance: NA; v_gene: TRBV10-3; d_gene: TRBD1; CDR3nt: TGTGCCATCAGTGAGTCTTACGCGGGACAGGGGCCTTCCAACTATGGCTACACCTTC; CDR3aa: CAISESYAGQGPSNYGYTF
j_gene: TRBJ1-1; abundance: NA; v_gene: TRBV4-3; d_gene: NA; CDR3nt: TGCGCCAGCAGCCACCGATTAATTCGGGACTCCGCCGTTCGGGCTTTCTTT; CDR3aa: CASSHRLIRDSAVRAFF
j_gene: TRBJ1-1; abundance: NA; v_gene: TRBV19; d_gene: NA; CDR3nt: TGTGCCAGTAGTATAGGCGCGGCGAACACTGAAGCTTTCTTT; CDR3aa: CASSIGAANTEAFF
j_gene: TRBJ2-1; abundance: once; v_gene: TRBV19; d_gene: TRBD2; CDR3nt: TGTGCCAGTAGTATCTCTAGCGGGAGGGTACGTGAGCAGTTCTTC; CDR3aa: CASSISSGRVREQFF